This T cell receptor (beta chain) was sequenced for a study of blood T cell repertoires in COVID-19. As for the study in general: Sample material is recorded as cDNA or gDNA derived from T cells, B-cell-depleted T cells, or PBMCs.

Those enrolled in Seattle joined during active infection and were followed longitudinally afterward. As handled by the study authors: Amplification with reference gene primers provided the estimates of nucleated cell counts. Sequenced by immunoSEQ multiplex PCR; TCRdb stores in-frame clones only, minus some. V and J calls and clone size come straight from that table; D and trimming were deduced from the DNA. The data show just under 350,000 clones, 87% seen once. The receptor's source is a woman between 50 and 59 years old with COVID-19, enrolled during active disease. Sequencing input: peripheral blood.

As DNA, the CDR3 is TGCGCCAGCAGCTTGGGAGGTGGGAGGGCCGTCAATGAGCAGTTCTTC. Translating it yields CASSLGGGRAVNEQFF. V is TRBV5-1 and J is TRBJ2-1, with 7 nucleotides matching TRBD2. The length of the CDR3 is 16 residues. The V and J ends lost 0 bases and 6 bases, in that order; junction bases with no gene match: 9. The germline V gene has CDR1 SGHRS and CDR2 YFSETQ.